The 14 T cell receptor beta chains presented below share a single source sample, sequenced in a study of CD8 T cells in ankylosing spondylitis. Points from the study as a whole: Apparently characteristic of ankylosing spondylitis blood was a TCR beta motif (roughly eight highly homologous variants).

No antigen is known for these receptors. TCRdb reanalysed the 5' RACE reads using MiXCR and keeps one entry per CDR3 protein. Seen here are about 450,000 distinct CDR3 sequences, more than 25% observed once, and the top ten hold roughly 0.9%. Sequencing input: blood, either unsorted or a sorted T cell fraction (not recorded which). The origin of the receptors is a male donor with ankylosing spondylitis.

The sample holds a few counts of this clonotype. The CDR3 DNA reads TGCAGTGCTATGGGACAGGGGATACTAGCGGGAGCCTACGAGCAGTACTTC. This sequence encodes CSAMGQGILAGAYEQYF. The chain combines TRBV20-1 with TRBJ2-7; maybe TRBD2 (11 bases). V gave up 4 bases and J gave up 2 bases, with 24 bases separating them. The germline V gene encodes CDR1 DFQATT and CDR2 SNEGSKA (reference sequence). The CDR3 is 17 amino acids.

This clonotype was observed a few times. The chain joins TRBV20-1 to TRBJ2-6; D might be TRBD1 (6 bases). Trimming pared 6 bases from V and 2 bases from J, leaving 11 bases between. The CDR3 is 14 residues long. CDR1 is DFQATT and CDR2 is SNEGSKA in the germline V gene (reference sequence). CDR3 amino acids: CSASHRAGANVLTF. CDR3 nucleotides: TGCAGTGCCTCCCACAGGGCTGGGGCCAACGTCCTGACTTTC.

The gene calls are TRBV10-3 and TRBJ2-1; D is possibly TRBD2 (5 bases). Germline CDR1 is ENHRY and CDR2 is SYGVKD. Trimming took 7 bases from V and 0 from J, leaving 10 bases between them. The CDR3 is made up of 14 amino acids. CDR3 DNA sequence: TGTGCCATCACCGAAGGACTCTCCTACAATGAGCAGTTCTTC. It specifies CAITEGLSYNEQFF.

The chain combines TRBV20-1 with TRBJ1-4, with D possibly matching TRBD1 (6 bases). Germline lookup yields CDR1 DFQATT and CDR2 SNEGSKA (reference sequence). Trimming left V 3 bases short and J 2 bases short, with 10 bases between. The CDR3 is 14 amino acids. The CDR3 protein is CSASRTGTNEKLFF. The CDR3 coding sequence is TGCAGTGCTAGCCGCACAGGGACTAATGAAAAACTGTTTTTT.

There are a few counts of this clonotype. The gene calls are TRBV6-5 and TRBJ1-5, with TRBD1 identical over 7 bases. Germline trimming cut 4 bases from V and 1 base from J; bases unmatched to any gene: 1. CDR3 length: 14 residues. In germline, CDR1 is MNHEY, CDR2 SVGAGI. The CDR3 region is CASSSTGSNQPQHF. CDR3 nucleotide sequence: TGTGCCAGCAGTTCGACAGGGAGCAATCAGCCCCAGCATTTT.

The chain employs TRBV5-1 and TRBJ2-1; D unresolved. V was trimmed by 6 bases and J by 5 bases, leaving 12 bases between them. CDR1 is SGHRS and CDR2 is YFSETQ in the germline V gene. CDR3 size: 13 residues. CDR3 sequence: CASNLQADNEQFF. The CDR3 DNA follows: TGCGCCAGCAACCTCCAGGCAGACAATGAGCAGTTCTTC.

The chain recombines TRBV24-1 with TRBJ2-5; D ambiguous. V lost 8 bases to trimming and J lost 5 bases, with 17 bases between them. The CDR3 is 14 amino acids. Germline CDR1 and CDR2: KGHDR and SFDVKD. In nucleotides, the CDR3 is TGTGCCACCAACCAGGACGGAAGGTCGGAGACCCAGTACTTC. Protein sequence: CATNQDGRSETQYF.

This clonotype was counted only a few times. The chain couples TRBV20-1 to TRBJ2-5; 7 bases line up with TRBD1. The junction had 6 bases not matched to a gene; V was cut back by 1 base and J by 1 base. The length of the CDR3 is 15 residues. CDR1 and CDR2 (germline): DFQATT, SNEGSKA (reference sequence). CDR3 coding DNA: TGCAGTGCTAGAGCGGTACGGGACAGCCAAGAGACCCAGTACTTC. This gives the protein CSARAVRDSQETQYF.

This chain uses TRBV3-1 with TRBJ2-6; possible D gene TRBD1, 5 bases. The CDR3 has 16 amino acids. With 3 bases removed from V and 1 base from J, the gap between germline ends came to 10 bases. Looked up from germline, CDR1 is LGHDT and CDR2 is YNNKEL (reference sequence). The CDR3: CASSHARDSGANVLTF. The CDR3 DNA reads as TGTGCCAGCAGCCATGCCAGGGATTCTGGGGCCAACGTCCTGACTTTC. Based on the CDR3 plus reference TRBV3-1 and TRBJ2-6, the full variable domain is DTAVSQTPKYLVTQMGNDKSIKCEQNLGHDTMYWYKQDSKKFLKIMFSYNNKELIINETVPNRFSPKSPDKAHLNLHINSLELGDSAVYFCASSHARDSGANVLTFGAGSRLTVL.

The V and J genes are TRBV11-2 and TRBJ1-5; no clear D gene. The CDR3 loop spans 16 amino acids. Per the germline V gene, CDR1 is SGHAT and CDR2 is FQNNGV. V shed 0 bases and J shed 0 bases, with 9 bases lying between them. The CDR3 region has the DNA TGTGCCAGCAGCTTAGATAACGTGGATAGCAATCAGCCCCAGCATTTT. Translation gives CASSLDNVDSNQPQHF.

CDR3 sequence: CASSRTGIEQYF. The DNA for the CDR3 is TGTGCCAGCAGTAGGACTGGGATCGAGCAGTACTTC. The chain employs TRBV6-2 or TRBV6-3 and TRBJ2-7, with a possible D match to TRBD2 (5 bases). The V gene's germline CDR1 is MNHEY and CDR2 SVGEGT. Trimming took 5 bases from V and 6 from J, leaving 11 bases between them. The CDR3 sequence is 12 residues long.

A few counts support this clonotype. The CDR3 DNA reads TGTGCCAGCAGCCAAGATACAATCCTCGGGGGCAATCAGCCCCAGCATTTT. It specifies CASSQDTILGGNQPQHF. The chain links TRBV3-1 to TRBJ1-5; no firm D call. Trimming took off 0 bases at V and 2 bases at J, with 14 bases between the two ends. Germline CDR1 LGHDT, CDR2 YNNKEL (reference sequence). The CDR3 has 17 amino acids.

This clonotype was counted between two and nine times. This chain uses TRBV7-2 with TRBJ2-7; D is possibly TRBD1 or TRBD2 (5 bases each). Trimming shortened V by 2 bases and J by 9 bases, and 17 bases separated the two germline ends. The CDR3 sequence is 14 residues long. From germline, CDR1 is SGHTA and CDR2 FQGNSA. DNA of the CDR3: TGTGCCAGCAGCTTATATTCGGGGAGTGGGGCGCAGTACTTC. This codes for CASSLYSGSGAQYF.

A word on this clonotype: The junction shows a germline mismatch at one end, possibly a read error. The chain combines TRBV11-3 with TRBJ2-1; 12 bases line up with TRBD2. The CDR3 covers 16 residues. Per germline, CDR1 SGHNT and CDR2 YENEEA. The CDR3, as DNA: TGTGCCAGCAGCGAGGGACTAGCGGGCTCCTACAGTGAGCAGTTCTTC. Translated: CASSEGLAGSYSEQFF.